The present T cell receptor (beta chain) was sequenced within a study of cytomegalovirus exposure and HLA in healthy donors. Study-wide results and caveats: Using a false discovery rate of 0.05, a later analysis showed that 16,951 TCR beta sequences were associated with HLA alleles.

PCR used 60 Vbeta primers and 13 Jbeta primers. Some clones are missing from TCRdb's copy, which holds only in-frame ones; the method was immunoSEQ multiplex PCR. Counted here are about 130,000 clones, approximately 83% occurring once; the ten biggest clones make up about 1.2%. With regard to this clone: Its antigen is not known.

Per the germline V gene, CDR1 is SGHDN and CDR2 is FVKESK. This CDR3 spans 14 amino acids. V lost 1 base and J 0 bases, leaving 6 bases between the germline ends. The rearrangement links TRBV14 to TRBJ1-1, with D perhaps TRBD1 (5 bases). The sequence derives from a girl aged 2 to 10 in good health and CMV-seronegative. The sequenced sample was PBMCs. CDR3 residues: CASSQAGMNTEAFF. CDR3 DNA sequence: TGTGCCAGCAGCCAAGCAGGGATGAACACTGAAGCTTTCTTT.